The T cell receptor (beta chain) under discussion was sequenced for a study of early T cells in non-severe SARS-CoV-2 infection. Background on the study: Unsorted whole blood bulk RNA was sequenced, with unpaired chains.

General study results and limits: The study's VDJdb matching favored anti-spike CD8 responses and missed private and CD4 specificities.

Germline loops: CDR1 SGHDT, CDR2 YYEEEE. Trimming cost V 2 bases and J 0 bases, with 9 bases left between them. This CDR3 contains 14 residues. As for this clonotype: The target antigen is unknown.

Individual cDNA molecules were tagged with unique molecular identifiers. TCRdb redid the calling of the 5' RACE reads with MiXCR, one entry per CDR3 protein. The sample carries roughly 57,000 distinct CDR3 sequences, more than 10% recorded once. The sample was whole blood, taken at baseline. The TCR was taken from an adult who was a healthcare worker with PCR-confirmed SARS-CoV-2 infection or an uninfected control (not recorded which). J is TRBJ2-7 and V is TRBV5-6, with D unclear. The CDR3 nucleotides read TGTGCCAGCAGCTTTACAGCTACCTCCTACGAGCAGTACTTC. It translates to CASSFTATSYEQYF.